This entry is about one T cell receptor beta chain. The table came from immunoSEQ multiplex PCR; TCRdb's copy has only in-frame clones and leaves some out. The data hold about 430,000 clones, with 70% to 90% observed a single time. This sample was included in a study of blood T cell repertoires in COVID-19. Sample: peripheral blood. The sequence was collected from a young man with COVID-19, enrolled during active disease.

The CDR3 loop reads CAIRQGSGLYNEQFF. The CDR3 DNA reads TGTGCCATCAGACAGGGTTCCGGCCTTTACAATGAGCAGTTCTTC. The chain employs TRBV10-3 and TRBJ2-1; D is perhaps TRBD1 (6 bases). V dropped 6 bases and J dropped 4 bases, with 16 bases sitting between them. Looked up from germline, CDR1 is ENHRY and CDR2 is SYGVKD. The CDR3 runs 15 residues.